The 22 T cell receptor beta chains presented below share a single source sample, sequenced in a study of T cells in Graves' hyperthyroidism and ophthalmopathy. TCR beta CDR3 regions were amplified from RNA transcripts. An initial round of RT-PCR targeting the TCR CDR3 relied on the HTBI primer set. Using its own MiXCR run on the multiplex PCR reads, TCRdb lists one record per CDR3 protein. Altogether more than 300,000 distinct CDR3 sequences are present, about a fifth being singletons, with the ten largest covering 35% to 45%. What was sequenced was blood. The receptor source for this set is a man between 18 and 35 years old with Graves' ophthalmopathy.

V usage is TRBV24-1 and J usage is TRBJ1-1; TRBD1 is a possible D gene (5 bases). CDR1 KGHDR and CDR2 SFDVKD come from the germline V gene. V was cut by 8 bases and J by 1 base, with 19 bases left in between. The CDR3 sequence is 16 residues long. This CDR3 reads CATKGRILWENTEAFF. DNA of the CDR3: TGTGCCACCAAGGGGCGGATCCTGTGGGAGAACACTGAAGCTTTCTTT.

The rearrangement joins TRBV5-6 to TRBJ2-2, with 9 nucleotides matching TRBD2. Trimming took 0 bases from V and 7 from J; bases not matched to a gene: 4. Germline-derived CDR1 and CDR2 are SGHDT and YYEEEE. The CDR3 has 15 amino acids. The CDR3: CASSLAASGVGELFF. Written as DNA, the CDR3 is TGTGCCAGCAGCTTGGCGGCTAGCGGGGTCGGGGAGCTGTTTTTT.

This clonotype was counted ten times or more. The chain has TRBV6-1 and TRBJ1-2; 9 bases align to TRBD1. V trimming: 5 bases; J trimming: 7 bases; junction bases outside the gene matches: 2. The CDR3 runs 12 residues. Germline CDR1 MNHNS, CDR2 SASEGT. The DNA of the CDR3 is TGTGCCAGCAGTAGACAGGGGGGTGGCTACACCTTC. Translating it yields CASSRQGGGYTF.

This clonotype was seen a few times. This chain joins TRBV24-1 and TRBJ2-3; TRBD1 matches at 8 bases. CDR1 and CDR2 from the germline V gene are KGHDR and SFDVKD. The V and J ends lost 9 bases and 4 bases, in that order; junction bases with no gene match: 8. This CDR3 spans 14 amino acids. CDR3 sequence: CATGPGQAADTQYF. As DNA, the CDR3 is TGTGCCACCGGACCGGGACAGGCGGCAGATACGCAGTATTTT.

This clonotype was counted many times. The chain links TRBV6-1 to TRBJ1-1; D is unclear. The CDR3 runs to 13 residues. Trimming removed 6 bases at V and 3 bases at J, with 11 bases between. Germline V CDR1 and CDR2: MNHNS, SASEGT. The CDR3 coding sequence is TGTGCCAGCAGCCACTTAGCGGACACTGAAGCTTTCTTT. This gives the protein CASSHLADTEAFF.

Only a few counts were recorded for this clonotype. The rearrangement uses TRBV7-8 and TRBJ2-2; no firm D call. CDR3 length: 14 residues. V gave up 4 bases and J gave up 4 bases, with 10 bases separating them. Germline V lookup: CDR1 SGHVS, CDR2 FQNEAQ. The CDR3: CASSSKTRTGELFF. The CDR3 bases are TGTGCCAGCAGCTCGAAAACTCGCACCGGGGAGCTGTTTTTT. The full variable domain, rest sourced from reference TRBV7-8 and TRBJ2-2, is GAGVSQSPRYKVAKRGQDVALRCDPISGHVSLFWYQQALGQGPEFLTYFQNEAQLDKSGLPSDRFFAERPEGSVSTLKIQRTQQEDSAVYLCASSSKTRTGELFFGEGSRLTVL.

This clonotype was found many times. The rearrangement uses TRBV10-1 and TRBJ2-1, with 10 bases identical to TRBD2. The CDR3 runs to 13 residues. The germline CDR1 and CDR2 sequences are WNHNN and SYGVQD (reference sequence). J gave up 7 bases and V 6 bases, and 3 bases lay outside the gene matches. The CDR3 nucleotides are TGCGCCAGCAGCCAGGGACTAGCGAATGAGCAGTTCTTC. Translated: CASSQGLANEQFF.

This chain connects TRBV20-1 to TRBJ1-2; maybe TRBD1 (6 bases). The CDR3 spans 13 residues. The V end lost 5 bases, the J end lost 0 bases, and 10 bases lay between the germline ends. CDR1 and CDR2 (germline): DFQATT, SNEGSKA (reference sequence). This chain's CDR3 is CSAGGDTNYGYTF. In DNA form, the CDR3 reads TGCAGTGCTGGGGGGGACACTAACTATGGCTACACCTTC.

A remark on this clonotype: Its ends do not fully match the called genes, so a read error is possible. The V and J genes are TRBV25-1 and TRBJ1-1; D remains unclear. In germline, CDR1 is MGHDK, CDR2 SYGVNS. The CDR3 runs 11 residues. The CDR3 region is CASSETTKAFF. CDR3 DNA sequence: TGTGCCAGCAGTGAAACGACAAAAGCCTTCTTT.

A word on this clonotype: One end of the junction does not line up with germline, which may come from a read error. The chain couples TRBV5-6 to TRBJ2-3; the match to TRBD2 covers 11 bases. Germline CDR1 reads SGHDT; CDR2 reads YYEEEE. The length of the CDR3 is 17 residues. Here the CDR3 DNA reads TGCGCCAGCAGCCAAGGTAGCGGGGGGGCCGGGACAGATACGCAGTATTTT. Its protein product is CASSQGSGGAGTDTQYF.

V is TRBV27 and J is TRBJ2-6; 7 nucleotides align to TRBD1. Germline trimming cut 8 bases from V and 2 bases from J; bases unmatched to any gene: 9. Germline-derived CDR1 and CDR2 are MNHEY and SMNVEV (reference sequence). The CDR3 has 16 amino acids. Written as DNA, the CDR3 is TGTGCCAGCCGGAACAGGGGTTTCGCTGGGGCCAACGTCCTGACTTTC. It yields the protein CASRNRGFAGANVLTF.

This clonotype was recorded at least ten times. The gene calls are TRBV7-9 and TRBJ2-1; 8 bases map to TRBD1. V dropped 3 bases and J dropped 8; count of bases not matched to a gene: 3. The V gene's germline CDR1 is SEHNR and CDR2 FQNEAQ (reference sequence). The CDR3 is made up of 13 amino acids. The CDR3 reads CASSLDREDEQFF. In DNA form, the CDR3 reads TGTGCCAGCAGCTTGGACAGGGAGGATGAGCAGTTCTTC.

CDR3 DNA sequence: TGTGCCATCAGTGACAGGGGGCTCCACGAGCAGTACTTC. This encodes CAISDRGLHEQYF. This chain joins TRBV10-3 and TRBJ2-7; 8 bases line up with TRBD1. The V and J ends lost 3 bases and 5 bases, in that order; junction bases with no gene match: 3. Germline V gene sequence: CDR1 ENHRY, CDR2 SYGVKD. This CDR3 has 13 amino acids.

This clonotype turned up a few times. At one of its ends the junction is not consistent with the germline gene, which may arise from a read error. V is TRBV5-1 and J is TRBJ1-1, with 10 bases fitting TRBD1. The CDR3 has 13 residues. Germline V CDR1 and CDR2: SGHRS, YFSETQ. As DNA, the CDR3 is TGCGCCAGCAGCTTGGGGGACAGGGGAGAAGGTTTCTTT. It is translated as CASSLGDRGEGFF.

The rearrangement links TRBV18 to TRBJ1-2, with TRBD1 matching 7 bases. With 3 bases clipped from V and 4 bases from J, the junction kept 5 bases outside the gene matches. Germline V CDR1 and CDR2: KGHSH, LQKENI. The CDR3 loop spans 14 amino acids. The CDR3 loop reads CASSPPGTVYGYTF. The CDR3 coding sequence is TGTGCCAGCTCACCTCCCGGGACAGTCTATGGCTACACCTTC.

This chain links TRBV10-3 with TRBJ1-3; possible D gene TRBD1, 6 bases. The CDR3 has 14 amino acids. Per the germline V gene, CDR1 is ENHRY and CDR2 is SYGVKD. V shed 8 bases and J shed 2 bases, with 13 bases lying between them. The chain's CDR3 is CAIGVTGPGNTIYF. CDR3 sequence (DNA): TGTGCCATCGGGGTAACAGGGCCTGGAAACACCATATATTTT.

At least ten counts were recorded for this clonotype. The rearrangement joins TRBV7-2 to TRBJ1-1, with TRBD1 identical over 9 bases. The CDR3 has 15 amino acids. With V trimmed by 5 bases and J by 2 bases, 6 bases remained unmatched. CDR1 is SGHTA and CDR2 is FQGNSA in the germline V gene. Here the CDR3 reads CASSPKQGANTEAFF. The CDR3 DNA follows: TGTGCCAGCAGCCCAAAACAGGGGGCAAACACTGAAGCTTTCTTT.

The chain carries TRBV4-1 and TRBJ1-6; 8 nucleotides line up with TRBD1. Trimming cost V 1 base and J 11 bases; bases outside gene matches: 4. The CDR3 is made up of 14 amino acids. CDR1 and CDR2 (germline): MGHRA, YSYEKL. The CDR3 DNA follows: TGCGCCAGCAGCCAAGTTGCGGGACAGGCACCCCTCCACTTT. Translating it yields CASSQVAGQAPLHF.

In this sample, this clonotype turned up many times. The chain employs TRBV7-3 and TRBJ2-2, with D perhaps matching TRBD1 (6 bases). V was cut by 2 bases and J by 7 bases, with 14 bases left in between. The CDR3 has 15 amino acids. CDR1 SGHTA and CDR2 FQGTGA come from the germline V gene. In nucleotides, the CDR3 is TGTGCCAGCAGCTTATGGGACACTGGGAACGGGGAGCTGTTTTTT. It specifies CASSLWDTGNGELFF.

The chain carries TRBV19 and TRBJ1-1, with D possibly being TRBD1 (5 bases). CDR3 size: 14 residues. Germline-derived CDR1 and CDR2 are LNHDA and SQIVND (reference sequence). V lost 3 bases to trimming and J lost 2 bases, with 10 bases between them. The CDR3 nucleotides are TGTGCCAGTAGTATTCAGGGAGGCAACACTGAAGCTTTCTTT. Amino acid sequence: CASSIQGGNTEAFF. Looking up the rest from reference TRBV19 and TRBJ1-1 gives the full variable domain: DGGITQSPKYLFRKEGQNVTLSCEQNLNHDAMYWYRQDPGQGLRLIYYSQIVNDFQKGDIAEGYSVSREKKESFPLTVTSAQKNPTAFYLCASSIQGGNTEAFFGQGTRLTVV.

The gene calls are TRBV5-6 and TRBJ2-2; D uncertain. The CDR3 is 16 residues long. The V gene lost 4 bases and the J gene lost 2 bases, with 15 bases spanning the gap. Per germline, CDR1 SGHDT and CDR2 YYEEEE. The CDR3 protein is CASSARARENTGELFF. The DNA for the CDR3 is TGTGCCAGCAGCGCCCGGGCCAGAGAAAACACCGGGGAGCTGTTTTTT.

As regards this clonotype: It may be a read error: a sequence one base away is much more abundant. The chain employs TRBV28 and TRBJ1-1; no firm D call. The ends were cut back, 4 bases at V and 4 bases at J, with 19 bases in the middle. The CDR3 spans 16 residues. Germline lookup yields CDR1 MDHEN and CDR2 SYDVKM. CDR3 residues: CASSSPMSYMSTEAFF. The CDR3 DNA follows: TGTGCCAGCAGTTCCCCTATGAGTTACATGAGCACTGAAGCTTTCTTT.